This is a list of T cell receptor beta chains from one sample in a study of read filtering for tumor transcriptome and immune sequencing. TCRdb itself ran the reads through MiXCR, one entry per CDR3 protein. The data contain around 65,000 distinct CDR3 sequences, roughly 19% of them singletons. The sequenced sample was a population of CD138-negative cells sorted from bone marrow. Receptor source: a donor at least 40 years old with multiple myeloma. The CDR3 runs from the conserved cysteine through the conserved F or W. Fields, in order: D gene, V gene, clone size, J gene, CDR3 DNA, CDR3 protein. The D gene is left open where the match is weak. Not all rows give a size; the values are once, few, many and, for expanded clones, a class.

d_gene: NA
v_gene: TRBV29-1
abundance: many
j_gene: TRBJ2-5
CDR3nt: TGCAGCGTTGGGGCCCAGTACTTC
CDR3aa: CSVGAQYF

d_gene: NA
v_gene: TRBV11-3
abundance: many
j_gene: TRBJ2-7
CDR3nt: TGTGCCAGCAGCCCTGACAGAACAGAGCAGTACTTC
CDR3aa: CASSPDRTEQYF

d_gene: TRBD2
v_gene: TRBV20-1
abundance: many
j_gene: TRBJ2-7
CDR3nt: TGCAGTGCTAAGCGGGGAAGCTACGAGCAGTACTTC
CDR3aa: CSAKRGSYEQYF

d_gene: TRBD1
v_gene: TRBV13
abundance: many
j_gene: TRBJ1-6
CDR3nt: TGTGCCAGCAGCCCGGGGACAGGCAATTCACCCCTCCACTTT
CDR3aa: CASSPGTGNSPLHF

d_gene: TRBD1
v_gene: TRBV20-1
abundance: many
j_gene: TRBJ2-1
CDR3nt: TGCAGTGCCAGAGACAGGGGCAGCGATGAGCAGTTCTTC
CDR3aa: CSARDRGSDEQFF

d_gene: TRBD1
v_gene: TRBV2
abundance: many
j_gene: TRBJ2-7
CDR3nt: TGTGCCAGCGCCGGGACAGGGCCCTACGAGCAGTACTTC
CDR3aa: CASAGTGPYEQYF

d_gene: TRBD2
v_gene: TRBV12-3/TRBV12-4
abundance: many
j_gene: TRBJ2-1
CDR3nt: TGTGCCAGCAGTACTACGGGGGGTTCAAATGAGCAGTTCTTC
CDR3aa: CASSTTGGSNEQFF

d_gene: NA
v_gene: TRBV7-6
abundance: many
j_gene: TRBJ1-1
CDR3nt: TGTGCCAGCAGCCTCGGACACAGATTCGAAGCTTTCTTT
CDR3aa: CASSLGHRFEAFF

d_gene: NA
v_gene: TRBV18
abundance: many
j_gene: TRBJ2-3
CDR3nt: TGTGCCAGCTCACCACGGAGAACAGGGGATACGCAGTATTTT
CDR3aa: CASSPRRTGDTQYF

d_gene: NA
v_gene: TRBV10-3
abundance: many
j_gene: TRBJ2-7
CDR3nt: TGTGCCGTCGCCGGGGACTACGAGCAGTACTTC
CDR3aa: CAVAGDYEQYF

d_gene: NA
v_gene: TRBV6-6
abundance: medium-sized
j_gene: TRBJ2-1
CDR3nt: TGTGCCAGCAGTTCCATTGGACCCGGAAGAATGAACAATGAGCAGTTCTTC
CDR3aa: CASSSIGPGRMNNEQFF

d_gene: NA
v_gene: TRBV4-1
abundance: NA
j_gene: TRBJ2-4
CDR3nt: TGCGCCAGCAGCCAAGAGAGGGCGGGGGCCAAAAACATTCAGTACTTC
CDR3aa: CASSQERAGAKNIQYF

d_gene: TRBD1
v_gene: TRBV7-6
abundance: many
j_gene: TRBJ2-7
CDR3nt: TGTGCCAGCAGCTTAGAGACAGGGGGCGAGCAGTACTTC
CDR3aa: CASSLETGGEQYF

d_gene: NA
v_gene: TRBV7-2
abundance: many
j_gene: TRBJ2-1
CDR3nt: TGTGCCAGCAGCTTAGCCCATCGGACACATGAGCAGTTCTTC
CDR3aa: CASSLAHRTHEQFF

d_gene: NA
v_gene: TRBV20-1
abundance: NA
j_gene: TRBJ1-3
CDR3nt: TGCAGTGCTATGCCCGGCCGGGACTCTGGAAACACCATATATTTT
CDR3aa: CSAMPGRDSGNTIYF

d_gene: NA
v_gene: TRBV11-2
abundance: many
j_gene: TRBJ2-1
CDR3nt: TGTGCCAGCGGTGGGATGTCCTACAATGAGCAGTTCTTC
CDR3aa: CASGGMSYNEQFF

d_gene: NA
v_gene: TRBV20-1
abundance: many
j_gene: TRBJ2-2
CDR3nt: TGCAGTGCTAGAGTCCTGGGCGGGGCCACGAACACCGGGGAGCTGTTTTTT
CDR3aa: CSARVLGGATNTGELFF

d_gene: NA
v_gene: TRBV5-1
abundance: few
j_gene: TRBJ2-7
CDR3nt: TGCGCCAGCAGTCTCGGGACACTCTCCTACGAGCAGTACTTC
CDR3aa: CASSLGTLSYEQYF

d_gene: NA
v_gene: TRBV29-1
abundance: many
j_gene: TRBJ2-7
CDR3nt: TGCAGCGTTGAATCGGGTCGGGTTCCGGGGGAGCAGTACTTC
CDR3aa: CSVESGRVPGEQYF

d_gene: TRBD2
v_gene: TRBV3-1
abundance: medium-sized
j_gene: TRBJ2-1
CDR3nt: TGTGCCAGCAGCCAAGATTCGGGCGGGGGGCCCTCCTACAATGAGCAGTTCTTC
CDR3aa: CASSQDSGGGPSYNEQFF

d_gene: NA
v_gene: TRBV5-4
abundance: NA
j_gene: TRBJ2-3
CDR3nt: TGTGCCAGCAGGACCATGGCGTCAGATACGCAGTATTTT
CDR3aa: CASRTMASDTQYF

d_gene: NA
v_gene: TRBV29-1
abundance: NA
j_gene: TRBJ2-5
CDR3nt: TGCGCGGGGGCGGGAGAGGTATTGGGGACCCAGTACTTC
CDR3aa: CAGAGEVLGTQYF

d_gene: NA
v_gene: TRBV10-2
abundance: many
j_gene: TRBJ1-2
CDR3nt: TGCGCCAGCAGCGTAGCCGGGACCGTCTATGGCTACACCTTC
CDR3aa: CASSVAGTVYGYTF

d_gene: NA
v_gene: TRBV3-1
abundance: many
j_gene: TRBJ1-2
CDR3nt: TGTGCCAGCAGCCCCCGGAGGGACTATGGCTACACCTTC
CDR3aa: CASSPRRDYGYTF

d_gene: TRBD2
v_gene: TRBV10-3
abundance: many
j_gene: TRBJ2-3
CDR3nt: TGTGCCATCAGTGGTGGGGGAGGGCCAGATACGCAGTATTTT
CDR3aa: CAISGGGGPDTQYF

d_gene: NA
v_gene: TRBV12-3/TRBV12-4
abundance: many
j_gene: TRBJ2-3
CDR3nt: TGTGCCAGCAGATCCACAGACATGGTAGCAGATACGCAGTATTTT
CDR3aa: CASRSTDMVADTQYF

d_gene: NA
v_gene: TRBV3-1
abundance: NA
j_gene: TRBJ1-5
CDR3nt: TGTGCCAGCAGACACCAACAGGGACGGCCCCAGCATTTT
CDR3aa: CASRHQQGRPQHF

d_gene: NA
v_gene: TRBV11-2
abundance: many
j_gene: TRBJ2-1
CDR3nt: TGTGCCAGCAGCACTATGACTGCCTACAATGAGCAGTTCTTC
CDR3aa: CASSTMTAYNEQFF

d_gene: TRBD2
v_gene: TRBV29-1
abundance: many
j_gene: TRBJ2-2
CDR3nt: TGCAGCGTCAATCCCGGGACTAGCGGGAGTATGATCGGGGAGCTGTTTTTT
CDR3aa: CSVNPGTSGSMIGELFF

d_gene: NA
v_gene: TRBV10-3
abundance: many
j_gene: TRBJ2-1
CDR3nt: TGTGCCATCAGTGAAGGGCTACCACACAAACTAAACAATGAGCAGTTCTTC
CDR3aa: CAISEGLPHKLNNEQFF

d_gene: TRBD1
v_gene: TRBV29-1
abundance: NA
j_gene: TRBJ2-4
CDR3nt: TGCAGCGTCTCGCCCGGGACAGGGGGAAACATTCAGTACTTC
CDR3aa: CSVSPGTGGNIQYF

d_gene: NA
v_gene: TRBV7-3
abundance: many
j_gene: TRBJ2-6
CDR3nt: TGTGCCAGCAGCCAATCTGTGGGGGCCAACGTCCTGACTTTC
CDR3aa: CASSQSVGANVLTF

d_gene: TRBD2
v_gene: TRBV7-9
abundance: many
j_gene: TRBJ2-1
CDR3nt: TGTGCCAGCAGCCTCGGGACTAGCGGTAACTCCTACAATGAGCAGTTCTTC
CDR3aa: CASSLGTSGNSYNEQFF

d_gene: TRBD1
v_gene: TRBV20-1
abundance: many
j_gene: TRBJ2-7
CDR3nt: TGCAGTGCAAGGGGACAGAGCTCCTACGAGCAGTACTTC
CDR3aa: CSARGQSSYEQYF

d_gene: TRBD2
v_gene: TRBV11-3
abundance: many
j_gene: TRBJ2-1
CDR3nt: TGTGCCAGCAGCAGTAAGGATAGCGGGGCGTACAATGAGCAGTTCTTC
CDR3aa: CASSSKDSGAYNEQFF

d_gene: TRBD2
v_gene: TRBV14
abundance: many
j_gene: TRBJ2-1
CDR3nt: TGTGCCAGCAGCCCCCTAGGTGGAGACGGGAGGGCCCGCGAGCAGTTCTTC
CDR3aa: CASSPLGGDGRAREQFF

d_gene: NA
v_gene: TRBV28
abundance: many
j_gene: TRBJ1-1
CDR3nt: TGTGCCAGCACATCTGGGGCTCTGAACACTGAAGCTTTCTTT
CDR3aa: CASTSGALNTEAFF

d_gene: TRBD2
v_gene: TRBV7-9
abundance: many
j_gene: TRBJ2-1
CDR3nt: TGTGCCAGCAGCTTAGCTAGCGGGAGTTCCCACAATGAGCAGTTCTTC
CDR3aa: CASSLASGSSHNEQFF

d_gene: TRBD1
v_gene: TRBV7-8
abundance: few
j_gene: TRBJ1-5
CDR3nt: TGTGCCAGCAGCTTTTACCGGACAGGGGGCCCGAGAAAGCCCCAGCATTTT
CDR3aa: CASSFYRTGGPRKPQHF

d_gene: NA
v_gene: TRBV7-3
abundance: few
j_gene: TRBJ2-5
CDR3nt: TGTGCCAGCAGCTTATCCGGGAAGGAGACCCAGTACTTC
CDR3aa: CASSLSGKETQYF

d_gene: NA
v_gene: TRBV7-2
abundance: many
j_gene: TRBJ2-3
CDR3nt: TGTGCCAGCAGCCCAACCTCTACCACAGATACGCAGTATTTT
CDR3aa: CASSPTSTTDTQYF

d_gene: NA
v_gene: TRBV11-1
abundance: few
j_gene: TRBJ2-5
CDR3nt: TGTGCCAGCAGCCCCCTTAGGGGGCAAGAGACCCAGTACTTC
CDR3aa: CASSPLRGQETQYF